The 2 T cell receptor beta chains reported below all come from one sample, sequenced in a study of T-cell memory formation after mild COVID-19. TCRdb used MiXCR to reprocess the 5' RACE reads, holding one entry per CDR3 protein. The sample holds 350,000 or so distinct CDR3 sequences; roughly 21% are singletons and the top ten take under 15%. Material: PBMCs or a T cell subset sorted from them (not recorded which). Receptors originate from an adult woman who had mild COVID-19 (a few samples of this study predate the infection). Cell type and time point are not known.

In its sample, this clonotype was seen a few times. The V gene is TRBV30, the J gene TRBJ1-3, with unresolved D. The CDR3 consists of 15 residues. The V end was cut by 2 bases, the J end by 0 bases, with 11 bases between. The germline V gene encodes CDR1 GTSNPN and CDR2 SVGIG (reference sequence). The CDR3 nucleotides read TGTGCCTGGAGTCTTCCGGGCTTCTCTGGAAACACCATATATTTT. Its protein is CAWSLPGFSGNTIYF. The full variable domain, its missing parts supplied by reference TRBV30 and TRBJ1-3, is SQTIHQWPATLVQPVGSPLSLECTVEGTSNPNLYWYRQAAGRGLQLLFYSVGIGQISSEVPQNLSASRPQDRQFILSSKKLLLSDSGFYLCAWSLPGFSGNTIYFGEGSWLTVV.

This clonotype was counted a few times. This chain joins TRBV3-1 and TRBJ2-1; TRBD1 aligns across 9 bases. V lost 7 bases and J lost 7; bases outside the gene matches: 8. The CDR3 consists of 14 residues. Germline V gene sequence: CDR1 LGHDT, CDR2 YNNKEL (reference sequence). In DNA, the CDR3 is TGTGCCAGCAACACCGGGACAGGGAAAAATGAGCAGTTCTTC. This gives the protein CASNTGTGKNEQFF.